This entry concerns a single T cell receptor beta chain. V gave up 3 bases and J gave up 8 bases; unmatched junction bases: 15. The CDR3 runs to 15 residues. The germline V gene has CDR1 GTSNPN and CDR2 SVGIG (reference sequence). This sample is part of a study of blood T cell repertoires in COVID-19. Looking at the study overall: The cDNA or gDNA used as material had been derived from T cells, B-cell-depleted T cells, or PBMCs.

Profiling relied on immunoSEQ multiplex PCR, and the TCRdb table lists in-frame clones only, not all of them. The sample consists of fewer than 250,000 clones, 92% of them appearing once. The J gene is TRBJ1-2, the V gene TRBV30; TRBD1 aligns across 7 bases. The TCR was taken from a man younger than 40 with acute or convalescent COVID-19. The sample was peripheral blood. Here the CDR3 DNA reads TGTGCCTGGAGCCTTACCTCGACAGGGATGAGGGGCTACACCTTC. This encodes CAWSLTSTGMRGYTF.